Below, 24 T cell receptor beta chains from the same sample are listed, as sequenced in a study of blood T cell repertoires in COVID-19 (dated by TCRdb to 2018 to 2020). Library creation used the immunoSEQ multiplex PCR assay. This is the immuneACCESS table as TCRdb keeps it, with only in-frame sequences that have V and J called. A part of the clones is gone; compared with another copy, unresolved V genes explain less than half, and the rest is unexplained. The sample contains hundreds of thousands of clones, under 90% of them found a single time. In total, the top ten clones hold 3.5% to 4% of the sample. The sample consisted of peripheral blood. The receptors stem from an elderly woman with acute or convalescent COVID-19.

The chain couples TRBV3-1 (or the pseudogene TRBV3-2) to TRBJ1-2; D is uncertain. The V gene lost 2 bases and the J gene lost 2 bases, with 9 bases spanning the gap. CDR3 length equals 14 residues. The germline gives CDR1 LGHDT, CDR2 YNNKEL (reference sequence). This chain's CDR3 is CASSQYGGNYGYTF. The CDR3 DNA reads as TGTGCCAGCAGCCAATATGGAGGAAACTATGGCTACACCTTC.

V gene TRBV5-1 combines with J gene TRBJ1-2; 8 nucleotides align to TRBD1. Germline-derived CDR1 and CDR2 are SGHRS and YFSETQ. The CDR3 extends over 14 amino acids. V lost 4 bases, J lost 7 bases, and 9 bases stayed unmatched. This CDR3 reads CASSVGTGVGGYTF. In DNA form, the CDR3 reads TGCGCCAGCAGCGTTGGGACAGGTGTAGGTGGCTACACCTTC. Full variable domain (remainder filled in from reference TRBV5-1 and TRBJ1-2): KAGVTQTPRYLIKTRGQQVTLSCSPISGHRSVSWYQQTPGQGLQFLFEYFSETQRNKGNFPGRFSGRQFSNSRSEMNVSTLELGDSALYLCASSVGTGVGGYTFGSGTRLTVV.

The J gene is TRBJ2-3, the V gene TRBV6-5; TRBD2 matches 10 bases. V shed 2 bases and J 10 bases; nucleotides not matched to a gene: 12. The CDR3 is 16 residues long. Germline-derived CDR1 and CDR2 are MNHEY and SVGAGI. The chain's CDR3 is CASSYTAVAGGAAQYF. In DNA, the CDR3 is TGTGCCAGCAGTTACACGGCGGTAGCGGGGGGCGCGGCGCAGTATTTT.

CDR3 nucleotides: TGCGCCAGCTCGACGGTAGCGGAGATCTACAATGAGCAGTTCTTC. Protein sequence: CASSTVAEIYNEQFF. The V gene is TRBV5-1, the J gene TRBJ2-1, with D possibly matching TRBD2 (6 bases). CDR3 length: 15 residues. Per germline, CDR1 SGHRS and CDR2 YFSETQ. With 7 bases removed from V and 3 bases from J, the gap between germline ends came to 17 bases.

The rearrangement uses TRBV7-2 and TRBJ1-4, with D possibly being TRBD1 (6 bases). Germline V gene lookup returns CDR1 SGHTA and CDR2 FQGNSA. This CDR3 has 14 residues. The ends were cut back, 0 bases at V and 5 bases at J, with 7 bases in the middle. DNA for the CDR3: TGTGCCAGCAGCTTAGCCAGGGGAAATGAAAAACTGTTTTTT. Its protein product is CASSLARGNEKLFF.

The chain recombines TRBV16 with TRBJ2-5; D is undetermined. This CDR3 is built from 12 residues. Germline CDR1 reads KGHSY; CDR2 reads FQNENV. Trimming removed 4 bases from V and 4 bases from J, with 7 bases in between. This chain's CDR3 is CASSPSRETQYF. Here the CDR3 DNA reads TGTGCCAGCAGCCCCTCCCGAGAGACCCAGTACTTC.

The chain employs TRBV11-3 and TRBJ1-2, with D maybe TRBD1 (5 bases). From germline, CDR1 is SGHNT and CDR2 YENEEA. Between the trimmed V and J ends, which lost 7 bases and 7 bases, there was a span of 22 bases. The CDR3 contains 15 residues. This CDR3 is CASTSGGDIGSGYTF. The DNA of the CDR3 is TGTGCCAGCACCTCCGGAGGGGATATCGGCTCTGGCTACACCTTC.

This clone came up a few times. The chain is built from TRBV7-2 and TRBJ2-1; TRBD2 matches at 10 bases. Germline CDR1 SGHTA, CDR2 FQGNSA. CDR3 length: 17 residues. Trimming at V came to 6 bases and at J to 6 bases, leaving 14 bases not matched to a gene. For the CDR3, the DNA is TGTGCCAGCAGGGGTGGTAGCGGGGGGACCGGGAGCAATGAGCAGTTCTTC. Encoded protein: CASRGGSGGTGSNEQFF.

In regard to this clone: Different DNA sequences within this sample yield the same CDR3. The chain employs TRBV11-2 and TRBJ1-2, with TRBD1 matching over 8 bases. The CDR3 runs to 13 residues. Germline V gene data show CDR1 as SGHAT and CDR2 as FQNNGV. The V and J ends lost 1 base and 5 bases, in that order; junction bases with no gene match: 0. The CDR3 loop reads CASSLGTGYGYTF. The DNA for the CDR3 is TGTGCCAGCAGCTTAGGGACAGGGTATGGCTACACCTTC.

The chain joins TRBV6-6 to TRBJ2-2; 13 bases are a match to TRBD2. There are 19 residues in the CDR3. Per germline, CDR1 MNHNY and CDR2 SVGAGI (reference sequence). Trimming removed 5 bases from V and 1 base from J; junction bases left unmatched: 10. The CDR3 sequence is CASSHPLLAGGENTGELFF. For the CDR3, the DNA is TGTGCCAGCAGTCACCCATTACTAGCGGGGGGGGAGAACACCGGGGAGCTGTTTTTT.

The chain employs TRBV21-1 and TRBJ1-6. TRBV21-1 is recorded as a pseudogene. The CDR3 consists of 16 residues. CDR3 residues: CASSKERQRVRSPLHF. The DNA of the CDR3 is TGTGCCAGCAGCAAAGAGAGGCAGAGAGTTAGGTCACCCCTCCACTTT.

The chain combines TRBV19 with TRBJ1-5; D remains unclear. The ends were cut back, 0 bases at V and 6 bases at J, with 12 bases in the middle. This CDR3 has 15 amino acids. Germline lookup yields CDR1 LNHDA and CDR2 SQIVND (reference sequence). The CDR3 spells CASSIDPTASQPQHF. The CDR3 DNA follows: TGTGCCAGTAGTATAGACCCCACAGCCAGTCAGCCCCAGCATTTT.

The chain couples TRBV19 to TRBJ1-1, with 11 bases fitting TRBD1. CDR3 length equals 14 residues. Germline CDR1 and CDR2: LNHDA and SQIVND (reference sequence). J was trimmed by 10 bases and V by 10 bases; bases with no gene match: 14. The CDR3 DNA is TGTGCCACCATAAACCGGGACAGGGGGTTCCCAGCTTTCTTT. It translates to CATINRDRGFPAFF.

The V gene is TRBV5-4, the J gene TRBJ1-1; D may be TRBD1 (6 bases). CDR3 length equals 15 residues. Trimming took 6 bases from V and 1 from J, leaving 16 bases between them. Per the germline V gene, CDR1 is SGHNT and CDR2 is YYREEE (reference sequence). CDR3 residues: CASNLSPGENTEAFF. In nucleotides, the CDR3 is TGTGCCAGCAACCTTTCCCCAGGGGAGAACACTGAAGCTTTCTTT.

The chain is built from TRBV6-5 and TRBJ2-3, with 9 bases identical to TRBD2. V lost 6 bases to trimming and J lost 5 bases; unmatched junction nucleotides: 9. The CDR3 loop spans 15 amino acids. Looked up from germline, CDR1 is MNHEY and CDR2 is SVGAGI. CDR3 bases: TGTGCCAGCAGCAGGGGCGGGACTAGCCAAGATACGCAGTATTTT. Its protein is CASSRGGTSQDTQYF.

This chain joins TRBV11-3 and TRBJ2-1; tentatively, D is TRBD2 (5 bases). V was shortened by 0 bases and J by 4 bases, with 10 bases between the two germline ends. The CDR3 is 15 amino acids. Germline V gene sequence: CDR1 SGHNT, CDR2 YENEEA. This chain's CDR3 is CASSLDADYYNEQFF. CDR3 in DNA: TGTGCCAGCAGCTTAGACGCAGACTATTACAATGAGCAGTTCTTC. The full variable domain, rest sourced from reference TRBV11-3 and TRBJ2-1, is EAGVVQSPRYKIIEKKQPVAFWCNPISGHNTLYWYLQNLGQGPELLIRYENEEAVDDSQLPKDRFSAERLKGVDSTLKIQPAELGDSAVYLCASSLDADYYNEQFFGPGTRLTVL.

The rearrangement uses TRBV19 and TRBJ1-5, with D uncertain. The CDR3 totals 17 residues. V was cut by 3 bases and J by 4 bases, with 19 bases left in between. Per the germline V gene, CDR1 is LNHDA and CDR2 is SQIVND (reference sequence). The CDR3: CASSMKAGGYGNQPQHF. DNA for the CDR3: TGTGCCAGTAGTATGAAAGCAGGTGGCTATGGGAATCAGCCCCAGCATTTT.

The rearrangement uses TRBV6-1 and TRBJ1-5, with a possible D match to TRBD1 (6 bases). Germline-derived CDR1 and CDR2 are MNHNS and SASEGT. The CDR3 is 17 residues long. V lost 3 bases to trimming and J lost 1 base, with 16 bases between them. Here the CDR3 DNA reads TGTGCCAGCAGTGAGGGGGGGCGAGGACGGAGCAATCAGCCCCAGCATTTT. This gives the protein CASSEGGRGRSNQPQHF.

The V and J genes are TRBV5-1 and TRBJ1-1, with TRBD1 identical over 7 bases. The CDR3 is 14 residues long. Germline loops: CDR1 SGHRS, CDR2 YFSETQ. V trimming: 5 bases; J trimming: 4 bases; junction bases outside the gene matches: 8. In DNA form, the CDR3 reads TGCGCCAGCAGTCAGGGAGCAGGGGGCACTGAAGCTTTCTTT. Translating gives CASSQGAGGTEAFF.

The V call is TRBV7-2, the J call TRBJ1-1; 10 nucleotides match TRBD1. The V segment lost 1 base and the J segment 10 bases; nucleotides outside the gene matches: 3. CDR3 length: 13 amino acids. CDR1 SGHTA and CDR2 FQGNSA come from the germline V gene. CDR3 residues: CASSLGTGGVAFF. As DNA, the CDR3 is TGTGCCAGCAGCTTAGGGACAGGGGGAGTAGCTTTCTTT.

This chain links TRBV28 with TRBJ1-1; the D gene is possibly TRBD1 (5 bases). V was pared by 3 bases and J by 10 bases, with 15 bases between. The CDR3 sequence is 13 residues long. Germline assignment: CDR1 MDHEN and CDR2 SYDVKM. The CDR3 DNA follows: TGTGCCAGCAGTTTCCCGTATACAGGTGCAGCTTTCTTT. Its translation is CASSFPYTGAAFF.

The chain is built from TRBV7-9 and TRBJ2-3; 12 bases are a match to TRBD2. From germline, CDR1 is SEHNR and CDR2 FQNEAQ (reference sequence). Germline trimming cut 7 bases from V and 0 bases from J; bases unmatched to any gene: 14. This CDR3 has 19 residues. The CDR3 DNA reads as TGTGCCAGCACAACTAGGGCGACTAGCGGGGGACCAAGCACAGATACGCAGTATTTT. It encodes CASTTRATSGGPSTDTQYF.

V gene TRBV7-2 combines with J gene TRBJ2-1; 12 bases are a match to TRBD2. Losses at the gene ends were 4 bases for V and 9 bases for J; bases not matched to a gene: 10. The CDR3 covers 16 residues. Looked up from germline, CDR1 is SGHTA and CDR2 is FQGNSA. Here the CDR3 DNA reads TGTGCCAGCAGCTCTTCCCTAGCGGGGGGGCAGCGTGAGCAGTTCTTC. Translated, it gives CASSSSLAGGQREQFF.

The chain uses TRBV19 and TRBJ1-5, with a weak D call TRBD1 (6 bases). Trimming cost V 4 bases and J 2 bases, with 9 bases left between them. CDR3 length: 14 amino acids. Germline V gene data show CDR1 as LNHDA and CDR2 as SQIVND (reference sequence). CDR3 amino acids: CASSTSGGNQPQHF. CDR3 nucleotides: TGTGCCAGTAGTACCTCAGGGGGCAATCAGCCCCAGCATTTT.